This is a list of T cell receptor beta chains from one sample in a study of beta chain features in type 1 diabetes. This table comes from immunoSEQ multiplex PCR, and its TCRdb copy is limited to in-frame clones, with some not included. Of about 230,000 clones in the sample, 7.5% to 10% were seen once. Sequencing was done on a sample of naive CD4+ T cells from blood. The receptors derive from a young woman in good health. The conserved cysteine and the conserved F or W are not part of the CDR3 here.

v_call: TRBV6-1; j_call: TRBJ2-7; cdr3_length: 13; cdr3_aa: ASSEILTASYEQY
v_call: TRBV18; j_call: TRBJ2-2; cdr3_length: 12; cdr3_aa: ASSSERSTGELF
v_call: TRBV19; j_call: TRBJ2-7; cdr3_length: 12; cdr3_aa: ASSISGSTAEQY
v_call: TRBV4-1; j_call: TRBJ2-7; cdr3_length: 14; cdr3_aa: ASSQQAGADSYEQY
v_call: TRBV30; j_call: TRBJ1-1; cdr3_length: 11; cdr3_aa: ACSQGLLVEAF
v_call: TRBV18; j_call: TRBJ2-2; cdr3_length: 15; cdr3_aa: ASSPLGQGTIPGELF
v_call: TRBV30; j_call: TRBJ1-2; cdr3_length: 12; cdr3_aa: ACPGGGLVYGYT
v_call: TRBV5-5; j_call: TRBJ1-5; cdr3_length: 12; cdr3_aa: ASSLRGSNQPQH
v_call: TRBV30; j_call: TRBJ1-1; cdr3_length: 11; cdr3_aa: AWAGTGNTEAF
v_call: TRBV9; j_call: TRBJ2-5; cdr3_length: 16; cdr3_aa: ASSVDPGLATGQETQY
v_call: TRBV27; j_call: TRBJ2-7; cdr3_length: 13; cdr3_aa: ASSPTGRQAGEQY
v_call: TRBV6-5; j_call: TRBJ2-1; cdr3_length: 12; cdr3_aa: ASSQQGTGNEQF
v_call: TRBV11-2; j_call: NA; cdr3_length: 15; cdr3_aa: ASSRPGTGRRTYEQY
v_call: TRBV29-1; j_call: TRBJ1-4; cdr3_length: 11; cdr3_aa: SVVRDTNEKLF
v_call: TRBV28; j_call: TRBJ1-5; cdr3_length: 12; cdr3_aa: ASSSIRGRQPQH
v_call: TRBV6-6; j_call: TRBJ2-7; cdr3_length: 12; cdr3_aa: ASRKTSGSREQY
v_call: TRBV4-1; j_call: TRBJ2-5; cdr3_length: 14; cdr3_aa: ASSHGGQGPGETQY
v_call: TRBV28; j_call: TRBJ2-3; cdr3_length: 12; cdr3_aa: ASRPSGNTDTQY
v_call: TRBV6-1; j_call: TRBJ1-3; cdr3_length: 13; cdr3_aa: ASSDHIPSGNTIY
v_call: TRBV7-2; j_call: TRBJ1-1; cdr3_length: 12; cdr3_aa: ASSKQWRDTEAF
v_call: TRBV5-1; j_call: TRBJ2-5; cdr3_length: 11; cdr3_aa: ASSFTEKETQY
v_call: TRBV21-1; j_call: TRBJ2-4; cdr3_length: 16; cdr3_aa: ASSKEPQIRLAKNIQY
v_call: TRBV7-9; j_call: TRBJ2-5; cdr3_length: 16; cdr3_aa: ASSLEGGTSGLQETQY
v_call: TRBV5-1; j_call: TRBJ2-2; cdr3_length: 12; cdr3_aa: ASSLIGNTGELF
v_call: TRBV29-1; j_call: TRBJ1-2; cdr3_length: 10; cdr3_aa: SVEVRSYGYT
v_call: TRBV18; j_call: TRBJ1-4; cdr3_length: 13; cdr3_aa: ASSPIRDSNEKLF
v_call: TRBV5-1; j_call: TRBJ2-2; cdr3_length: 14; cdr3_aa: ASSFLAGANTGELF
v_call: TRBV21-1; j_call: TRBJ2-7; cdr3_length: 12; cdr3_aa: ASSRGTDTYEQY
v_call: TRBV14; j_call: TRBJ2-7; cdr3_length: 11; cdr3_aa: ASSQGLASEQY
v_call: TRBV30; j_call: TRBJ2-1; cdr3_length: 12; cdr3_aa: AWSVGAGRNEQF
v_call: TRBV7-9; j_call: TRBJ2-3; cdr3_length: 12; cdr3_aa: ASSFPHTTDTQY
v_call: TRBV5-4; j_call: TRBJ2-2; cdr3_length: 13; cdr3_aa: ASSLDPTNTGELF
v_call: TRBV6-6; j_call: TRBJ2-1; cdr3_length: 13; cdr3_aa: ASTLTSGGSGEQF
v_call: TRBV5-1; j_call: TRBJ2-1; cdr3_length: 13; cdr3_aa: ASSSGTGGPNEQF
v_call: TRBV18; j_call: TRBJ2-3; cdr3_length: 17; cdr3_aa: ASSPLASSGGAIQDTQY
v_call: TRBV4-2; j_call: TRBJ2-5; cdr3_length: 15; cdr3_aa: ASSQAPSGRASETQY
v_call: TRBV14; j_call: TRBJ2-3; cdr3_length: 11; cdr3_aa: ASSQASRDTQY
v_call: TRBV7-9; j_call: TRBJ2-2; cdr3_length: 13; cdr3_aa: ASSSGQGGPGELF
v_call: TRBV5-1; j_call: TRBJ2-1; cdr3_length: 14; cdr3_aa: ASSLYPGGRAGEQF
v_call: TRBV30; j_call: TRBJ2-7; cdr3_length: 12; cdr3_aa: AWSVGGGRYEQY
v_call: TRBV19; j_call: TRBJ1-2; cdr3_length: 11; cdr3_aa: ASTRDSRDGYT
v_call: TRBV7-9; j_call: TRBJ1-1; cdr3_length: 11; cdr3_aa: ASSEQQGTEAF
v_call: TRBV4-1; j_call: TRBJ1-1; cdr3_length: 15; cdr3_aa: ASSQPKGTGWDTEAF
v_call: TRBV19; j_call: TRBJ1-2; cdr3_length: 13; cdr3_aa: ASTGQGRQLHGYT
v_call: TRBV28; j_call: TRBJ1-1; cdr3_length: 10; cdr3_aa: ASSSRNTEAF
v_call: TRBV6-5; j_call: TRBJ1-1; cdr3_length: 12; cdr3_aa: ASSVTGPNTEAF
v_call: TRBV11-2; j_call: TRBJ2-2; cdr3_length: 13; cdr3_aa: ASSLVQTNTGELF
v_call: TRBV6-5; j_call: TRBJ2-1; cdr3_length: 9; cdr3_aa: ASSERQKQF
v_call: TRBV30; j_call: TRBJ1-6; cdr3_length: 12; cdr3_aa: ARSDRAYNSPLH
v_call: TRBV27; j_call: TRBJ1-2; cdr3_length: 14; cdr3_aa: ASSLMGDRASYGYT
v_call: TRBV30; j_call: TRBJ1-2; cdr3_length: 12; cdr3_aa: AWPNPRASYGYT
v_call: TRBV4-2; j_call: NA; cdr3_length: 14; cdr3_aa: ASSPLRGGGAYEQY
v_call: TRBV5-1; j_call: TRBJ2-1; cdr3_length: 14; cdr3_aa: ASRVAGTGGVGEQF
v_call: TRBV9; j_call: TRBJ2-7; cdr3_length: 13; cdr3_aa: ASSVEVGAPGEQY
v_call: TRBV6-1; j_call: TRBJ2-7; cdr3_length: 14; cdr3_aa: ASSGLAGYRSYEQY
v_call: TRBV2; j_call: TRBJ2-1; cdr3_length: 13; cdr3_aa: ASTLIAGGNNEQF
v_call: TRBV30; j_call: TRBJ2-7; cdr3_length: 14; cdr3_aa: AWSVQGLARTYEQY